These 25 T cell receptor beta chains were sequenced from one sample in a study of graft-versus-host responses after intestinal transplantation. No antigen is known for these receptors. Repertoires were generated with immunoSEQ multiplex PCR, while TCRdb's copy carries only in-frame clones and drops some. The sample lists 85,000 to 100,000 clones; about 93% were seen once. The sequencing used unstimulated CD8+ T cells sorted from spleen or lymph node cells, collected before intestinal transplant. Every receptor here comes from a human donor who received an intestinal transplant.

The gene calls are TRBV19 and TRBJ1-6, with TRBD1 matching 10 bases. This CDR3 comprises 16 residues. Trimming cost V 7 bases and J 3 bases; bases outside gene matches: 6. Germline CDR1 and CDR2: LNHDA and SQIVND (reference sequence). The chain's CDR3 is CASTPRDRGYNSPLHF. The CDR3 bases are TGTGCCAGTACCCCCCGGGACAGGGGCTATAATTCACCCCTCCACTTT.

The chain couples TRBV7-6 to TRBJ1-4; 10 bases are shared with TRBD1. CDR3 length equals 15 residues. Germline CDR1 and CDR2: SGHVS and FNYEAQ. Germline trimming cut 7 bases from V and 13 bases from J; bases unmatched to any gene: 15. CDR3 nucleotide sequence: TGTGCCAGCATTCCCAAACCCGGGACAGGGGAGAGACTGTTTTTT. Amino acid sequence: CASIPKPGTGERLFF.

V usage is TRBV9 and J usage is TRBJ2-7; 9 bases map to TRBD2. This CDR3 region has 15 residues. Germline CDR1 and CDR2: SGDLS and YYNGEE. After removal of 4 bases from V and 4 bases from J, the junction contained 9 bases not matched to a gene. The DNA of the CDR3 is TGTGCCAGCAGCCCCTCGGGCGGGGGGGCGTACGAGCAGTACTTC. Its protein is CASSPSGGGAYEQYF.

The V and J genes are TRBV19 and TRBJ2-1; TRBD2 matches 11 bases. The J segment lost 6 bases and the V segment lost 1 base, leaving 2 bases of the junction unmatched. This CDR3 comprises 15 residues. Per germline, CDR1 LNHDA and CDR2 SQIVND (reference sequence). The CDR3, as DNA: TGTGCCAGTAGTATAGTAGCGGGGGGGCTCAATGAGCAGTTCTTC. Translating gives CASSIVAGGLNEQFF.

The chain is built from TRBV11-2 and TRBJ2-4, with 8 bases lining up with TRBD2. The CDR3 totals 17 residues. Germline CDR1 SGHAT, CDR2 FQNNGV. V was clipped by 5 bases and J by 1 base; unmatched bases: 10. CDR3 residues: CASSPVLAGGAKNIQYF. The CDR3 DNA sequence: TGTGCCAGCAGCCCTGTCCTGGCGGGGGGTGCCAAAAACATTCAGTACTTC.

This chain uses TRBV27 with TRBJ1-2, with D uncertain. CDR3 length: 13 amino acids. From germline, CDR1 is MNHEY and CDR2 SMNVEV (reference sequence). The V gene lost 5 bases and the J gene lost 6 bases, with 13 bases spanning the gap. For the CDR3, the DNA is TGTGCCAGCAGTACCCTGGGCTGGGATGGCTACACCTTC. Its translation is CASSTLGWDGYTF.

The gene calls are TRBV27 and TRBJ1-2, with D possibly being TRBD1 (5 bases). The CDR3 runs to 14 residues. The V end lost 4 bases, the J end lost 0 bases, and 9 bases lay between the germline ends. Germline-derived CDR1 and CDR2 are MNHEY and SMNVEV (reference sequence). In nucleotides, the CDR3 is TGTGCCAGCAGTTCCTCGGGGGCTAACTATGGCTACACCTTC. The encoded protein is CASSSSGANYGYTF.

This clone occurred a few times. The chain couples TRBV7-9 to TRBJ1-3; 7 bases line up with TRBD1. Germline assignment: CDR1 SEHNR and CDR2 FQNEAQ (reference sequence). Unmatched junction bases numbered 1, after V lost 4 bases and J lost 4 bases. The CDR3 extends over 13 amino acids. As DNA, the CDR3 is TGTGCCAGCAGCTCGGACAGGGGAAACACCATATATTTT. Amino acid sequence: CASSSDRGNTIYF.

The genes are TRBV7-8 and TRBJ2-7; 15 bases line up with TRBD2. The germline V gene encodes CDR1 SGHVS and CDR2 FQNEAQ. V lost 3 bases, J lost 4 bases, and 10 bases stayed unmatched. The CDR3 sequence is 18 residues long. CDR3 loop: CASSLRPGLAGGLYEQYF. The DNA for the CDR3 is TGTGCCAGCAGCTTGCGGCCGGGACTAGCGGGGGGCTTATACGAGCAGTACTTC.

The V gene is TRBV23-1, the J gene TRBJ1-4, with D possibly TRBD1 on 5 matching bases. TRBV23-1 counts as an open reading frame of uncertain function. V lost 5 bases to trimming and J lost 3 bases, with 10 bases between them. The CDR3 consists of 14 residues. The CDR3 region is CASSGGWSNEKLFF. The CDR3 coding sequence is TGCGCCAGCAGTGGGGGGTGGTCTAATGAAAAACTGTTTTTT.

The V and J genes are TRBV5-1 and TRBJ2-2, with a possible D match to TRBD1 (5 bases). Germline V lookup: CDR1 SGHRS, CDR2 YFSETQ. Trimming cost V 1 base and J 5 bases, with 15 bases left between them. The CDR3 has 16 residues. The DNA for the CDR3 is TGCGCCAGCAGCTTGAGTCTGGGGCTTGAAACCGGGGAGCTGTTTTTT. It codes for CASSLSLGLETGELFF.

This rearrangement joins TRBV7-9 to TRBJ1-2; no definite D call. CDR1 SEHNR and CDR2 FQNEAQ come from the germline V gene (reference sequence). The CDR3 extends over 16 amino acids. V dropped 4 bases and J dropped 2 bases, with 17 bases sitting between them. The CDR3 protein is CASSSSTQDLNYGYTF. CDR3 DNA sequence: TGTGCCAGCAGCTCATCAACCCAGGACTTGAACTATGGCTACACCTTC.

The gene calls are TRBV27 and TRBJ1-2; 7 nucleotides align to TRBD1. Per germline, CDR1 MNHEY and CDR2 SMNVEV (reference sequence). V dropped 6 bases and J dropped 3; count of bases not matched to a gene: 10. The CDR3 loop spans 15 amino acids. The CDR3 region is CASSSTRDSYYGYTF. The CDR3 DNA sequence: TGTGCCAGCAGCTCTACCCGGGACAGTTACTATGGCTACACCTTC.

V is TRBV4-3 and J is TRBJ2-2, with D possibly matching TRBD2 (5 bases). V was pared by 0 bases and J by 4 bases, with 6 bases between. The CDR3 runs to 14 residues. Germline-derived CDR1 and CDR2 are LGHNA and YSLEER. The CDR3 DNA follows: TGCGCCAGCAGCCAAGATGGGAGCACCGGGGAGCTGTTTTTT. Translating gives CASSQDGSTGELFF.

V is TRBV5-6 and J is TRBJ2-7; 10 nucleotides match TRBD1. The CDR3 spans 15 residues. J lost 3 bases, V lost 4 bases, and 7 bases had no gene match. CDR1 and CDR2 from the germline V gene are SGHDT and YYEEEE. The CDR3 DNA follows: TGTGCCAGCAGCCAAGGGACAGGGGCACTCTACGAGCAGTACTTC. It translates to CASSQGTGALYEQYF. The full variable domain, rest sourced from reference TRBV5-6 and TRBJ2-7, is DAGVTQSPTHLIKTRGQQVTLRCSPKSGHDTVSWYQQALGQGPQFIFQYYEEEERQRGNFPDRFSGHQFPNYSSELNVNALLLGDSALYLCASSQGTGALYEQYFGPGTRLTVT.

The chain uses TRBV4-3 and TRBJ1-3; possible D gene TRBD1, 6 bases. Germline V CDR1 and CDR2: LGHNA, YSLEER. This CDR3 comprises 18 residues. The V and J ends lost 0 bases and 7 bases respectively, with 22 bases between them. CDR3 amino acids: CASSQDKFRTDECNTIYF. In nucleotides, the CDR3 is TGCGCCAGCAGCCAAGATAAATTTAGGACAGATGAGTGTAACACCATATATTTT.

This clone was seen only once. The rearrangement uses TRBV7-2 and TRBJ2-3; possible D gene TRBD1, 6 bases. The CDR3 runs 17 residues. Trimming shortened V by 5 bases and J by 2 bases, and 20 bases separated the two germline ends. Germline assignment: CDR1 SGHTA and CDR2 FQGNSA. Here the CDR3 reads CASSPTGLNPFTDTQYF. The CDR3 bases are TGTGCCAGCAGCCCCACAGGGCTCAACCCCTTCACAGATACGCAGTATTTT.

In this sample, this clone turned up once. The gene calls are TRBV4-3 and TRBJ2-3, with 12 bases that match TRBD2. The J segment lost 2 bases and the V segment lost 0 bases, leaving 3 bases of the junction unmatched. The CDR3 spans 17 residues. Per the germline V gene, CDR1 is LGHNA and CDR2 is YSLEER. The CDR3 spells CASSQELAGGPTDTQYF. The CDR3 DNA follows: TGCGCCAGCAGCCAAGAGCTAGCGGGGGGGCCCACAGATACGCAGTATTTT.

This CDR3 reads CASSSLDSGYTF. CDR3 in DNA: TGTGCCAGCAGCTCCCTAGACAGTGGCTACACCTTC. This chain uses TRBV7-9 with TRBJ1-2; maybe TRBD1 (5 bases). Germline loops: CDR1 SEHNR, CDR2 FQNEAQ (reference sequence). CDR3 length: 12 residues. V lost 4 bases and J lost 7, with 10 bases in between.

The chain employs TRBV7-9 and TRBJ2-7; no reliable D call. Trimming stripped 1 base from V and 5 bases from J, with 9 bases between. CDR3 length equals 13 residues. Germline CDR1 is SEHNR and CDR2 is FQNEAQ (reference sequence). The CDR3 nucleotides are TGTGCCAGCAGCTTAGGGGCGTCTCACGAGCAGTACTTC. Its protein is CASSLGASHEQYF.

This chain uses TRBV27 with TRBJ2-7; 7 nucleotides align to TRBD1. The J segment lost 6 bases and the V segment lost 7 bases, leaving 12 bases of the junction unmatched. Per the germline V gene, CDR1 is MNHEY and CDR2 is SMNVEV (reference sequence). CDR3 length: 14 residues. The CDR3 sequence: CASKPGTENGEQYF. DNA for the CDR3: TGTGCCAGCAAACCCGGGACAGAGAACGGCGAGCAGTACTTC.

The chain links TRBV2 to TRBJ1-1, with D hard to call. Germline V gene lookup returns CDR1 SNHLY and CDR2 FYNNEI. This CDR3 contains 13 residues. V lost 6 bases, J lost 11 bases, and 19 bases lay in between. The CDR3 coding sequence is TGTGCCAGCAGCGATGATATCGGGTCGCTGGCTTTCTTT. This gives the protein CASSDDIGSLAFF.

Points on this clone: Germline and junction disagree at one end, which may indicate a read error. The chain employs TRBV18 and TRBJ2-7; 7 nucleotides line up with TRBD1. This CDR3 spans 14 amino acids. CDR1 is KGHSH and CDR2 is LQKENI in the germline V gene. CDR3 DNA sequence: TGTGCCAGCTCACGGACAGGCTCCTTCTACGAGCAGTGCTTC. Protein product: CASSRTGSFYEQCF.

The chain couples TRBV9 to TRBJ2-7, with 10 bases matching TRBD2. The CDR3 loop spans 16 amino acids. V lost 0 bases and J lost 4; bases outside the gene matches: 7. In germline, CDR1 is SGDLS, CDR2 YYNGEE. The CDR3 spells CASSVGSLAGEYEQYF. CDR3 in DNA: TGTGCCAGCAGCGTAGGTAGCCTAGCGGGGGAATACGAGCAGTACTTC.

The V call is TRBV27, the J call TRBJ2-7; no clear D gene. Germline V gene sequence: CDR1 MNHEY, CDR2 SMNVEV (reference sequence). The CDR3 spans 14 residues. V was cut by 1 base and J by 5 bases, with 12 bases left in between. CDR3 sequence: CASSLLTAGHEQYF. The DNA of the CDR3 is TGTGCCAGCAGTTTATTAACGGCAGGCCACGAGCAGTACTTC.